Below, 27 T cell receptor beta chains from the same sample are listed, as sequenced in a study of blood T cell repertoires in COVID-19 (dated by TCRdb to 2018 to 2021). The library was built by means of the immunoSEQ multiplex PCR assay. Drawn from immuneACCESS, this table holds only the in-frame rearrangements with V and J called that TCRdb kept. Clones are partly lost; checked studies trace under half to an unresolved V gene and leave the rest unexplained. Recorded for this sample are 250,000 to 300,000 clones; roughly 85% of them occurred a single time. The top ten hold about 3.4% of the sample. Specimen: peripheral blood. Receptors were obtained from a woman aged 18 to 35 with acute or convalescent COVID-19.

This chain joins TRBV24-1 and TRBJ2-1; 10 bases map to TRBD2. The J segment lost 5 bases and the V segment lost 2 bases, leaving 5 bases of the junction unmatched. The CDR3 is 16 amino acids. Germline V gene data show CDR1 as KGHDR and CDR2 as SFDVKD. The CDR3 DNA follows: TGTGCCACCAGTGATTCCGGACTAGCGGACAACAATGAGCAGTTCTTC. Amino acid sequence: CATSDSGLADNNEQFF.

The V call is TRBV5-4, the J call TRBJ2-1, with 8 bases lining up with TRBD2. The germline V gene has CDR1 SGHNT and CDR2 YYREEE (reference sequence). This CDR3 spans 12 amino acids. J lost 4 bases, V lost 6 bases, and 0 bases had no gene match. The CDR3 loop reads CASTSGYNEQFF. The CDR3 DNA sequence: TGTGCCAGCACTAGCGGGTACAATGAGCAGTTCTTC.

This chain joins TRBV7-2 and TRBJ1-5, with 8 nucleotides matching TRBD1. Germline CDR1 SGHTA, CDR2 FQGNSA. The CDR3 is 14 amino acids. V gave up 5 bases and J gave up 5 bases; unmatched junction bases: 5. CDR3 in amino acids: CASSPAGGYQPQHF. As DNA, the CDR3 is TGTGCCAGCAGCCCCGCAGGGGGCTATCAGCCCCAGCATTTT. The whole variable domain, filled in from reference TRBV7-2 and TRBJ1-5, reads GAGVSQSPSNKVTEKGKDVELRCDPISGHTALYWYRQSLGQGLEFLIYFQGNSAPDKSGLPSDRFSAERTGGSVSTLTIQRTQQEDSAVYLCASSPAGGYQPQHFGDGTRLSIL.

The CDR3 region is CASSRGQNTEAFF. The CDR3 DNA sequence: TGTGCCAGCAGCAGGGGACAGAACACTGAAGCTTTCTTT. The chain links TRBV9 to TRBJ1-1; TRBD1 is a possible D gene (6 bases). V lost 4 bases, J lost 1 base, and 8 bases lay in between. From germline, CDR1 is SGDLS and CDR2 YYNGEE. CDR3 length: 13 amino acids.

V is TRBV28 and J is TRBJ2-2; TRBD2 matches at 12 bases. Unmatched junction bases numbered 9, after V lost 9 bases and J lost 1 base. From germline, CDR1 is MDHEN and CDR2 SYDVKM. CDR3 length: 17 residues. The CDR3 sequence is CASRTSGTLGNTGELFF. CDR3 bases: TGTGCCAGTAGGACTAGCGGGACCCTGGGGAACACCGGGGAGCTGTTTTTT. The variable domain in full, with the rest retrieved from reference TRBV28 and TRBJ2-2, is DVKVTQSSRYLVKRTGEKVFLECVQDMDHENMFWYRQDPGLGLRLIYFSYDVKMKEKGDIPEGYSVSREKKERFSLILESASTNQTSMYLCASRTSGTLGNTGELFFGEGSRLTVL.

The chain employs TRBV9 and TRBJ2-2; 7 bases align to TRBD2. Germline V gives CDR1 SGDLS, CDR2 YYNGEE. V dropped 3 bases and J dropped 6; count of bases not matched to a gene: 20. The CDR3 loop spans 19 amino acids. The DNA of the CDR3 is TGTGCCAGCAGCGCACGAGAGACTCTAGGACTAGGTTCTGCCGGGGAGCTGTTTTTT. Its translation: CASSARETLGLGSAGELFF.

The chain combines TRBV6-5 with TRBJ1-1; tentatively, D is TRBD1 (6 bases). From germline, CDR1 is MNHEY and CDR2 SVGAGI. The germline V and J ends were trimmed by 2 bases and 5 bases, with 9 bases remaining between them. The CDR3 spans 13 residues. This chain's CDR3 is CASSYMTGTEAFF. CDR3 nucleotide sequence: TGTGCCAGCAGTTACATGACAGGAACTGAAGCTTTCTTT.

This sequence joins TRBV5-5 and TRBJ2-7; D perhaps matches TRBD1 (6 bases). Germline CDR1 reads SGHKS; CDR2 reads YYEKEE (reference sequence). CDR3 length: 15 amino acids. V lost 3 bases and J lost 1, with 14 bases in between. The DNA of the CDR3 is TGTGCCAGCAGCTCCACAGGGAAAGGGTCCTACGAGCAGTACTTC. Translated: CASSSTGKGSYEQYF.

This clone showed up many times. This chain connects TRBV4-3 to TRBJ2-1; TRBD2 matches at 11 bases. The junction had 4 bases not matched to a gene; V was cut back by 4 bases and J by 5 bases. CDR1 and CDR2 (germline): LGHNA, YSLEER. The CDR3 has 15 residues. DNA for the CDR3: TGCGCCAGCAGCCCACAGACTAGCGGGAACAATGAGCAGTTCTTC. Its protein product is CASSPQTSGNNEQFF.

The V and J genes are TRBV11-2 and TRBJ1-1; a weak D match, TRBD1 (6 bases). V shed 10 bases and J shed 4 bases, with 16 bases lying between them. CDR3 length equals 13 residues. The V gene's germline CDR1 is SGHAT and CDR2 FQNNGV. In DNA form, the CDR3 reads TGTGCCACCGGGGTGGGGGCCAGCACTGAAGCTTTCTTT. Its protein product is CATGVGASTEAFF.

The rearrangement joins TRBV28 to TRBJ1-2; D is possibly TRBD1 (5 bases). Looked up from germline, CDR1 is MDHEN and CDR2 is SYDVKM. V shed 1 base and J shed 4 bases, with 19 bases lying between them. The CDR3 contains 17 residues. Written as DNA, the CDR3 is TGTGCCAGCAGTTTATCCAACCTCCGGGGGGTCGGCTATGGCTACACCTTC. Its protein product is CASSLSNLRGVGYGYTF.

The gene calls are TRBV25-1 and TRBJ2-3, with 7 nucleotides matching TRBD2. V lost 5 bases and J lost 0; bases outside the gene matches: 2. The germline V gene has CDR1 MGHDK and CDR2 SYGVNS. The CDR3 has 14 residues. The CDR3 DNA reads TGTGCCAGCAGTTCAGCGGGAAGCACAGATACGCAGTATTTT. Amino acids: CASSSAGSTDTQYF. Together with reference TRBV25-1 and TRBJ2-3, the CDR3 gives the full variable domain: EADIYQTPRYLVIGTGKKITLECSQTMGHDKMYWYQQDPGMELHLIHYSYGVNSTEKGDLSSESTVSRIRTEHFPLTLESARPSHTSQYLCASSSAGSTDTQYFGPGTRLTVL.

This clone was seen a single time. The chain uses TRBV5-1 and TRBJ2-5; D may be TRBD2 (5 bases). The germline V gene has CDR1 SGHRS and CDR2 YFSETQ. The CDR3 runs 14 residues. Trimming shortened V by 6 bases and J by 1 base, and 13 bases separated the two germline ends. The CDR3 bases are TGCGCCAGCAAGCGAGGCCTAGCCCAAGAGACCCAGTACTTC. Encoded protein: CASKRGLAQETQYF.

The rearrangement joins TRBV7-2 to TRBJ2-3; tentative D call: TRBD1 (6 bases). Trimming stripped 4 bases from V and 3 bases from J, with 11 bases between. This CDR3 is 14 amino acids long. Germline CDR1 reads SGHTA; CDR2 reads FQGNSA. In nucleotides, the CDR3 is TGTGCCAGCAGCTCGGGACATTCGACAGATACGCAGTATTTT. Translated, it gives CASSSGHSTDTQYF.

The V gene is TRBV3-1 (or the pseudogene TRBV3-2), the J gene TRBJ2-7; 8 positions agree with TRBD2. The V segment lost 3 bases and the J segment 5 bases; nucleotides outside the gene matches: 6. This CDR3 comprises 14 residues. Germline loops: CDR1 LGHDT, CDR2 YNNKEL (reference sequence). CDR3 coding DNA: TGTGCCAGCAGCCATCCAGGGCGGGGGGACGAGCAGTACTTC. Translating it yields CASSHPGRGDEQYF.

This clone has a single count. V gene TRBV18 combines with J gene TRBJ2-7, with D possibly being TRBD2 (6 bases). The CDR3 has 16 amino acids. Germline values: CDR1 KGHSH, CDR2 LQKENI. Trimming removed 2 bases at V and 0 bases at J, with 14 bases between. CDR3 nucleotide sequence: TGTGCCAGCTCACCATTTAGCGGACGGAGCTCCTACGAGCAGTACTTC. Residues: CASSPFSGRSSYEQYF.

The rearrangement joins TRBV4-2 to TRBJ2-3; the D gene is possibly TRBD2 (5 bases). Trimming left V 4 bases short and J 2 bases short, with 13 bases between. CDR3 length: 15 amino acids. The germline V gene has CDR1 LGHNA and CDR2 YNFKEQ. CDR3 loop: CASSLERLNTDTQYF. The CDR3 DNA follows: TGTGCCAGCAGCCTGGAGCGGCTAAACACAGATACGCAGTATTTT.

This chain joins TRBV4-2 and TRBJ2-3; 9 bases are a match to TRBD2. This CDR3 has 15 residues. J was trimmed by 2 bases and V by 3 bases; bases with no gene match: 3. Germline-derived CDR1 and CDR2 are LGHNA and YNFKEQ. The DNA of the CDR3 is TGTGCCAGCAGCCAGGGCGGGAGGGACACAGATACGCAGTATTTT. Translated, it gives CASSQGGRDTDTQYF.

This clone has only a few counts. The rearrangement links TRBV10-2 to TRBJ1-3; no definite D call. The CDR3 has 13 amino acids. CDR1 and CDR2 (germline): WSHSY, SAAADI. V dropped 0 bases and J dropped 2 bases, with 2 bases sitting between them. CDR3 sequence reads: CASSESAGNTIYF. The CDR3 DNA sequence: TGCGCCAGCAGTGAGTCCGCTGGAAACACCATATATTTT.

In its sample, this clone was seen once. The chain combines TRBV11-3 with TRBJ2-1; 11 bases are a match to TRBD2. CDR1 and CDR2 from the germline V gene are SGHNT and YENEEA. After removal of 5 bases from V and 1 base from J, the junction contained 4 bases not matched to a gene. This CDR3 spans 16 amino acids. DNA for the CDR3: TGTGCCAGCAGCCTAACTAGCGGGAGTTCCTACAATGAGCAGTTCTTC. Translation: CASSLTSGSSYNEQFF.

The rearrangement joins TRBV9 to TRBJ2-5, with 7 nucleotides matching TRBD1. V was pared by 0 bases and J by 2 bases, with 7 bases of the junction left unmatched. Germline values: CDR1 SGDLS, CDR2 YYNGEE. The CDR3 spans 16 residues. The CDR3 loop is CASSVERGQDQETQYF. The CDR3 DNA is TGTGCCAGCAGCGTAGAAAGGGGGCAGGATCAAGAGACCCAGTACTTC. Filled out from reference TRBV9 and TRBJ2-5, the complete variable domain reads DSGVTQTPKHLITATGQRVTLRCSPRSGDLSVYWYQQSLDQGLQFLIQYYNGEERAKGNILERFSAQQFPDLHSELNLSSLELGDSALYFCASSVERGQDQETQYFGPGTRLLVL.

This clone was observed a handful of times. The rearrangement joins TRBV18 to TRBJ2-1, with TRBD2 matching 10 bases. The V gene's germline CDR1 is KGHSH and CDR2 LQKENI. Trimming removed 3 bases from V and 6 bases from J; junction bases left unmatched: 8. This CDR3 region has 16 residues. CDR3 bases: TGTGCCAGCTCACCGGGTGGAGCGGGAGGGCCCAATGAGCAGTTCTTC. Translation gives CASSPGGAGGPNEQFF.

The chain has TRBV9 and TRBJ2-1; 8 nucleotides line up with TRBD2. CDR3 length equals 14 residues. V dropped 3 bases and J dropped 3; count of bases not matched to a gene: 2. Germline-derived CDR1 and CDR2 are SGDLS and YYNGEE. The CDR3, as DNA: TGTGCCAGCAGCGAGCGGGAGCTCTACAATGAGCAGTTCTTC. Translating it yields CASSERELYNEQFF.

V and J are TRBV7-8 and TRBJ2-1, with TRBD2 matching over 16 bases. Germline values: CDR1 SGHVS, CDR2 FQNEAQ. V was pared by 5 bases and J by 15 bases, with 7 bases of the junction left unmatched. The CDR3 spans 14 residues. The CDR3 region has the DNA TGTGCCAGCAGCGATGGGACTAGCGGGAGGGCCATGTTCTTC. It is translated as CASSDGTSGRAMFF. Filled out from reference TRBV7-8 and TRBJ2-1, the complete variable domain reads GAGVSQSPRYKVAKRGQDVALRCDPISGHVSLFWYQQALGQGPEFLTYFQNEAQLDKSGLPSDRFFAERPEGSVSTLKIQRTQQEDSAVYLCASSDGTSGRAMFFGPGTRLTVL.

This CDR3 reads CASSPARAGTYEQYF. DNA for the CDR3: TGTGCCAGCAGCCCGGCGCGGGCGGGAACCTACGAGCAGTACTTC. The chain has TRBV28 and TRBJ2-7; maybe TRBD2 (6 bases). Germline CDR1 reads MDHEN; CDR2 reads SYDVKM. V was trimmed by 6 bases and J by 2 bases, leaving 17 bases between them. The CDR3 has 15 residues.

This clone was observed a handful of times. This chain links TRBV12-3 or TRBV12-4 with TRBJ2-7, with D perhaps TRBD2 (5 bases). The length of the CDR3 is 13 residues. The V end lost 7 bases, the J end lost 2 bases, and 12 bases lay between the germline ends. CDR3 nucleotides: TGTGCCAGCACCGATCGGGAAGCCTACGAGCAGTACTTC. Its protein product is CASTDREAYEQYF.

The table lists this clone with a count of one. The CDR3 DNA sequence: TGTGCCAGCAGCTTGGGCAGGAATTCACCCCTCCACTTT. Its protein is CASSLGRNSPLHF. The J gene is TRBJ1-6, the V gene TRBV5-6; no definite D call. CDR1 is SGHDT and CDR2 is YYEEEE in the germline V gene. V dropped 0 bases and J dropped 7 bases, with 5 bases sitting between them. This CDR3 has 13 amino acids.